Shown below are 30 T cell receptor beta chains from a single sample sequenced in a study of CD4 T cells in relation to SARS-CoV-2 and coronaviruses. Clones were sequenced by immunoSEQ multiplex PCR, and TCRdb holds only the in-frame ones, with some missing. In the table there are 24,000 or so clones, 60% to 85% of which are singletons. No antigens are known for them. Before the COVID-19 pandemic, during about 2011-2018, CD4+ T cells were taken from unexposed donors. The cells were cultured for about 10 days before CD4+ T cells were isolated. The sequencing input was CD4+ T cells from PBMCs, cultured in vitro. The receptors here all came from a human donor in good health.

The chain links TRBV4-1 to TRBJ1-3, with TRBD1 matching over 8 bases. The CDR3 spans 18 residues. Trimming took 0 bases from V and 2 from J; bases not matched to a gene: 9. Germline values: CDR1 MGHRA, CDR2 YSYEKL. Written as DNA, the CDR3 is TGCGCCAGCAGCCAAGATCGTGGCAGGGGGCGCGCTGGAAACACCATATATTTT. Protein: CASSQDRGRGRAGNTIYF.

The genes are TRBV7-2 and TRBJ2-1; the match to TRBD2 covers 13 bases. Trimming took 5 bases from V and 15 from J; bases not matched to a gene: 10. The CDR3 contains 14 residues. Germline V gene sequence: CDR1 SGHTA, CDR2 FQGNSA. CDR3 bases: TGTGCCAGCAGCCTTAGGACTAGCGGGAGTAATTGGTTCTTC. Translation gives CASSLRTSGSNWFF.

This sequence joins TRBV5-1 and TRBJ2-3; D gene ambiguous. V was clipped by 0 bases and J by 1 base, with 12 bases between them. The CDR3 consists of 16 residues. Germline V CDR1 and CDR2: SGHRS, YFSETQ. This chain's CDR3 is CASSLEAREGTDTQYF. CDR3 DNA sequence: TGCGCCAGCAGCTTGGAAGCCAGAGAAGGCACAGATACGCAGTATTTT.

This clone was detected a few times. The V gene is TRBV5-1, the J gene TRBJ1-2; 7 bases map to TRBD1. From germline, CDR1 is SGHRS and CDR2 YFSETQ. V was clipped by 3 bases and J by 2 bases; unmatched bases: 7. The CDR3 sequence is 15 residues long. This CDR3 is CASSSNPGQNYGYTF. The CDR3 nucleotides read TGCGCCAGCAGCTCCAATCCGGGACAGAACTATGGCTACACCTTC.

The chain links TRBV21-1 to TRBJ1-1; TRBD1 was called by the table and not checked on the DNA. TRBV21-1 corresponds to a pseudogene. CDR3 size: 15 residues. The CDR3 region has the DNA TGTGCCAGCAGCAAAGTCGTGCAGGAGAACACTGAAGCTTTCTTT. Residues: CASSKVVQENTEAFF.

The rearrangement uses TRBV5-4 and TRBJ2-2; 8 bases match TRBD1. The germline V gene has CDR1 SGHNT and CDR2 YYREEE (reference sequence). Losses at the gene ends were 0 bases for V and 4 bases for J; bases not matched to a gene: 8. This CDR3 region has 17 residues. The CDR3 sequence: CASSLAVGQGPTGELFF. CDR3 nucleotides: TGTGCCAGCAGCTTGGCCGTCGGACAGGGACCCACCGGGGAGCTGTTTTTT.

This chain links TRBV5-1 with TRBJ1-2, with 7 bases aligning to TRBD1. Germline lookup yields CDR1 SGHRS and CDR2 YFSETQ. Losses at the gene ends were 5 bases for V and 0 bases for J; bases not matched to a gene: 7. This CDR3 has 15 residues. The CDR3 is CASRPPGTANYGYTF. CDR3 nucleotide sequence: TGCGCCAGCAGGCCACCCGGGACAGCTAACTATGGCTACACCTTC.

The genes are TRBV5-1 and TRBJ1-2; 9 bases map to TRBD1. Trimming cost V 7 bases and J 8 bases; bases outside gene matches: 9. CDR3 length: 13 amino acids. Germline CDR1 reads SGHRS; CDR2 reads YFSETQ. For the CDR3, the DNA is TGCGCCAGCGGTCCGGGACAGGGAGGGGGCTACACCTTC. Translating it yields CASGPGQGGGYTF.

The DNA for the CDR3 is TGCGCCAGCAGCTTGGATCAAGCCAAAAACATTCAGTACTTC. Translating gives CASSLDQAKNIQYF. The chain joins TRBV5-1 to TRBJ2-4; the D is unclear. Germline V gene sequence: CDR1 SGHRS, CDR2 YFSETQ. The CDR3 has 14 residues. Between the trimmed V and J ends, which lost 0 bases and 0 bases, there was a span of 4 bases.

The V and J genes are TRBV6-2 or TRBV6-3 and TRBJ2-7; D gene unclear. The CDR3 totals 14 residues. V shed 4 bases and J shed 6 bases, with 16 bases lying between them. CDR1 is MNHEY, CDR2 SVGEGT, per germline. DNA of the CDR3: TGTGCCAGCAGTTTGTTCACCTTCTCGTCCGAGCAGTACTTC. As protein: CASSLFTFSSEQYF.

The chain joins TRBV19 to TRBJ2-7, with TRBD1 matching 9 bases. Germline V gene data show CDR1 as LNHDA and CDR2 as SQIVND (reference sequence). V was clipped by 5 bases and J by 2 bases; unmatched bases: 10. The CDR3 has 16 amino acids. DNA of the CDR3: TGTGCCAGTAGTCAAGGATCGGGACAGGGTCCCTACGAGCAGTACTTC. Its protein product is CASSQGSGQGPYEQYF.

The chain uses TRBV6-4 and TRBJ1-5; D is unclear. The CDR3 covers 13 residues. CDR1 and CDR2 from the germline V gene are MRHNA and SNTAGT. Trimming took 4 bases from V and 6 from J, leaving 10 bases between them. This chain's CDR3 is CASSVWGGQPQHF. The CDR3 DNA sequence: TGTGCCAGCAGTGTTTGGGGAGGTCAGCCCCAGCATTTT.

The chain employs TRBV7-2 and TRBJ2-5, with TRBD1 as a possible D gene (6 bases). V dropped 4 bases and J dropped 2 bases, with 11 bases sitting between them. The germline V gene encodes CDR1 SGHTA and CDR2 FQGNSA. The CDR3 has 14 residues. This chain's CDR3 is CASSSGTPQETQYF. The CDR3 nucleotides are TGTGCCAGCAGCTCCGGGACACCTCAAGAGACCCAGTACTTC.

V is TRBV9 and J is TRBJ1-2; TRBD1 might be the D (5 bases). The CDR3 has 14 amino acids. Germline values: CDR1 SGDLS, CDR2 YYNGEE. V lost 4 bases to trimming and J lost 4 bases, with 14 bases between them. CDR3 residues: CASSYTQDSYGYTF. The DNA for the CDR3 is TGTGCCAGCAGCTACACACAGGATTCCTATGGCTACACCTTC.

The CDR3 DNA reads TGTGCCAGCTCACCCTCCGCTAGCGGGGGGGCCGGTGAGCAGTTCTTC. Its protein product is CASSPSASGGAGEQFF. The V call is TRBV18, the J call TRBJ2-1; 12 nucleotides agree with TRBD2. The CDR3 is 16 amino acids. J was trimmed by 9 bases and V by 3 bases; bases with no gene match: 9. Germline CDR1 is KGHSH and CDR2 is LQKENI.

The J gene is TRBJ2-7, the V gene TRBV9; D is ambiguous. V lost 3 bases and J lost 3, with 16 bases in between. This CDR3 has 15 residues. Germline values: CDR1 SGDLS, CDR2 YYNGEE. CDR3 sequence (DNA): TGTGCCAGCAGCGCCAGCTCCGGGCAGAACTACGAGCAGTACTTC. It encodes CASSASSGQNYEQYF.

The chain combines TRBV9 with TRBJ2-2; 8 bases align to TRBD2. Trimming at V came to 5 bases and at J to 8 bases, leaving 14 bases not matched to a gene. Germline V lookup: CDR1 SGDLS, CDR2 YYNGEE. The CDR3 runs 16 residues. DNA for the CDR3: TGTGCCAGCAGTCGCGTCACTAGCGGTGCGAGGGGGGAGCTGTTTTTT. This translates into CASSRVTSGARGELFF.

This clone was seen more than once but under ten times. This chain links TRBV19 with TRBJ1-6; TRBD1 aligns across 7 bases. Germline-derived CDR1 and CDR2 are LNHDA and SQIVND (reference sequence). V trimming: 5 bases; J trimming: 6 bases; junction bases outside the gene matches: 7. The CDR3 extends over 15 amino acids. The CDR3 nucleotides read TGTGCCAGTAGTGACCGGACAGGTAGTAATTCACCCCTCCACTTT. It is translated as CASSDRTGSNSPLHF.

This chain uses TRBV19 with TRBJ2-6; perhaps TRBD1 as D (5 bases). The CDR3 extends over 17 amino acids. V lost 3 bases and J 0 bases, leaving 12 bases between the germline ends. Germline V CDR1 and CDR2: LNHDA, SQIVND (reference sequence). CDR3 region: CASSMGLENSGANVLTF. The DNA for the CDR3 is TGTGCCAGTAGTATGGGGCTGGAAAACTCTGGGGCCAACGTCCTGACTTTC.

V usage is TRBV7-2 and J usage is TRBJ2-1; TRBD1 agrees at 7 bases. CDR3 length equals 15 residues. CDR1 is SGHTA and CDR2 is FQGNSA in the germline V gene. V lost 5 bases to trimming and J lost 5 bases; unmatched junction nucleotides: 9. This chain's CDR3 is CASSPILGTDNEQFF. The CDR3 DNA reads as TGTGCCAGCAGCCCAATCCTCGGGACAGACAATGAGCAGTTCTTC.

CDR3: CASSTDTETQYF. In nucleotides, the CDR3 is TGTGCCAGCAGCACGGACACAGAGACCCAGTACTTC. V and J are TRBV6-2 or TRBV6-3 and TRBJ2-5; maybe TRBD1 (5 bases). Looked up from germline, CDR1 is MNHEY and CDR2 is SVGEGT. This CDR3 has 12 amino acids. With 6 bases removed from V and 4 bases from J, the gap between germline ends came to 9 bases.

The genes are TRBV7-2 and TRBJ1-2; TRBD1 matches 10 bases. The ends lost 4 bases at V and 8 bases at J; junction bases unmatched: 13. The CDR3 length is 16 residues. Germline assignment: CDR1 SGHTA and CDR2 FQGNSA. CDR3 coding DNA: TGTGCCAGCAGCTCAAGACGGTTAGGGACAGGGGAAGGCTACACCTTC. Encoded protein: CASSSRRLGTGEGYTF.

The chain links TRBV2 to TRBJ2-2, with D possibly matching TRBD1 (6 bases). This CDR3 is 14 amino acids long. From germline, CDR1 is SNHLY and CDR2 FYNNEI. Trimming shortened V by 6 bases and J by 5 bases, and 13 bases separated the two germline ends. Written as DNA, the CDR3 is TGTGCCAGCAGATTGGGGGCGAGGACCGGGGAGCTGTTTTTT. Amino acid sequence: CASRLGARTGELFF.

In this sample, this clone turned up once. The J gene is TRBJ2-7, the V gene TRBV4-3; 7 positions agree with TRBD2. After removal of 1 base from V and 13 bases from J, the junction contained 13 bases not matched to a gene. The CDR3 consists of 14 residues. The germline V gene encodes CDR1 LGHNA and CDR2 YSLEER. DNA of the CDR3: TGCGCCAGCAGCCAAGTAATAGGTACTAGCGAAACTTACTTC. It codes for CASSQVIGTSETYF.

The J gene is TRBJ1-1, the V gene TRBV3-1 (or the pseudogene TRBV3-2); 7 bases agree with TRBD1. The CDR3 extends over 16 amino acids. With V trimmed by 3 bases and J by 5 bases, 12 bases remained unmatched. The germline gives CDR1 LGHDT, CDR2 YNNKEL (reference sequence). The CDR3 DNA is TGTGCCAGCAGCCATAGGGGGCGAAGCCGCAAGACTGAAGCTTTCTTT. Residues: CASSHRGRSRKTEAFF.

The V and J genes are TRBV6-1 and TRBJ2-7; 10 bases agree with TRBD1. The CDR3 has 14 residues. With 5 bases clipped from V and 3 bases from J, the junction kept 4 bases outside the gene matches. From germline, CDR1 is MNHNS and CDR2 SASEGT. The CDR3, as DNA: TGTGCCAGCAGTACGGACAGGGGGATCTACGAGCAGTACTTC. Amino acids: CASSTDRGIYEQYF.

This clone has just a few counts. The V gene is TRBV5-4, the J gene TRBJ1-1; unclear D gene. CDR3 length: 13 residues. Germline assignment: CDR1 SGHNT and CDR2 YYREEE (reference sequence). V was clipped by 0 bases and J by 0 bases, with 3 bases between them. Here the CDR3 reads CASSLEVNTEAFF. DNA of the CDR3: TGTGCCAGCAGCTTGGAGGTGAACACTGAAGCTTTCTTT.

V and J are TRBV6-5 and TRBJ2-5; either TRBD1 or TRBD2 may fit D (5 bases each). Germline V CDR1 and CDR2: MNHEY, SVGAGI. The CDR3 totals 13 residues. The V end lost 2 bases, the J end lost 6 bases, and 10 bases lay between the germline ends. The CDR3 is CASSYRRGQTQYF. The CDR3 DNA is TGTGCCAGCAGTTACCGCCGGGGCCAGACCCAGTACTTC.

CDR3 in DNA: TGTGCCAGCAGCTTTGCCCCCTCCGGGCAAATTAGCTCCTACGAGCAGTACTTC. It is translated as CASSFAPSGQISSYEQYF. The gene calls are TRBV7-8 and TRBJ2-7; D not certain. The V gene's germline CDR1 is SGHVS and CDR2 FQNEAQ. The CDR3 has 18 residues. V was shortened by 3 bases and J by 0 bases, with 21 bases between the two germline ends.

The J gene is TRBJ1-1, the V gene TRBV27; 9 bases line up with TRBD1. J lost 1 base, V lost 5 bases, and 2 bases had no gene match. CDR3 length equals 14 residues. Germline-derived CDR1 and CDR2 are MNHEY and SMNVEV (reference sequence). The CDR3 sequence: CASSQGQGNTEAFF. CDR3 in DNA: TGTGCCAGCAGTCAGGGACAGGGGAACACTGAAGCTTTCTTT.